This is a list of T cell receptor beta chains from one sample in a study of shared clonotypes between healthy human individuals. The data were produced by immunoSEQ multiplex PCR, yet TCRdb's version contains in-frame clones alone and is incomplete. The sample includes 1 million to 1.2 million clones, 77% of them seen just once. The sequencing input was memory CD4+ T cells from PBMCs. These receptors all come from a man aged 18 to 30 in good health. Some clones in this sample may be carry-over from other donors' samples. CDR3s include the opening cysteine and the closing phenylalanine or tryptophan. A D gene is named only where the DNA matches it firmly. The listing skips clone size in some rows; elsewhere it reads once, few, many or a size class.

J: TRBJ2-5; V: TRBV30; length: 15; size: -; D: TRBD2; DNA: TGTGCCTGGAGTCCGGCTAGCGGCCCTCAAGAGACCCAGTACTTC; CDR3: CAWSPASGPQETQYF
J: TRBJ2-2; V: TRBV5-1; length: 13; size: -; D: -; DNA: TGCGCCAGCAGCTTGACGGGCACCGGGGAGCTGTTTTTT; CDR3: CASSLTGTGELFF
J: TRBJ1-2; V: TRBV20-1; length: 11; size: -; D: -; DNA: TGCAGCGCAGGCCTCTTTAATGGCTACACCTTC; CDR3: CSAGLFNGYTF
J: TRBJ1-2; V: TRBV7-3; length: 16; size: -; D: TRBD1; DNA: TGTGCCAGCAGCCCACAGGGGGGGGGTGCTAACTATGGCTACACCTTC; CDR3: CASSPQGGGANYGYTF
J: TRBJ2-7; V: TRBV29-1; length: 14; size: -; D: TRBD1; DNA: TGCAGCGTCGACCTGGGGACAGGGGGTTACGAGCAGTACTTC; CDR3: CSVDLGTGGYEQYF
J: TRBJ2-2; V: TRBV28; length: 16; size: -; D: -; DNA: TGTGCCAGCAGTTTATGGACTGGACCGGACACCGGGGAGCTGTTTTTT; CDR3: CASSLWTGPDTGELFF
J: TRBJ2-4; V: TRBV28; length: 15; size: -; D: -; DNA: TGTGCCAGCACCGTATTGGGGGGAGCCAAAAACATTCAGTACTTC; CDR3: CASTVLGGAKNIQYF
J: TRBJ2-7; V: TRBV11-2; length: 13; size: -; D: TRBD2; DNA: TGTGCCAGCAGCCCCCAGACTAGCCACGAGCAGTACTTC; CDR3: CASSPQTSHEQYF
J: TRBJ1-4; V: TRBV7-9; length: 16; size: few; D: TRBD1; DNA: TGTGCCAGCAGCTTTGGTCCGGGACAGGGTAATGAAAAACTGTTTTTT; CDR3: CASSFGPGQGNEKLFF
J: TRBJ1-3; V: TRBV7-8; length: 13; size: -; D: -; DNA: TGTGCCAGCAGCTTAGGCGGGGGAAACACCATATATTTT; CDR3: CASSLGGGNTIYF
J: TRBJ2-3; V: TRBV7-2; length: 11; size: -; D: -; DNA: TGTGCCAGCAGCTTATCTACGACGCAGTATTTT; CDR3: CASSLSTTQYF
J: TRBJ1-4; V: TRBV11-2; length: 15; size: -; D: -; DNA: TGTGCCAGCAGCTTCCAGGGGATAACTAATGAAAAACTGTTTTTT; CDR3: CASSFQGITNEKLFF
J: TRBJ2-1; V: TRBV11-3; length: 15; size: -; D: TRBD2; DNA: TGTGCCAGCAGCCCGATTAGCGGGCATTACAATGAGCAGTTCTTC; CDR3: CASSPISGHYNEQFF
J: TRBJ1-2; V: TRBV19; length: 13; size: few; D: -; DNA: TGTGCCAGTACCCGGGGTGCAAACTATGGCTACACCTTC; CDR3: CASTRGANYGYTF
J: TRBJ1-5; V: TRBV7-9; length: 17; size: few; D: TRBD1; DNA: TGTGCCAGCAGCTTAGCGCTTGACTCAGGGGGTAATCAGCCCCAGCATTTT; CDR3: CASSLALDSGGNQPQHF
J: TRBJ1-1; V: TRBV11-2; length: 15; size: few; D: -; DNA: TGTGCCAGCAGCCACCCCCCGAAGCGAGCCAATCCAGCTTTCTTT; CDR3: CASSHPPKRANPAFF
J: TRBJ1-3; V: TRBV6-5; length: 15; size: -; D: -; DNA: TGTGCCAGCAGTTACGGACAGTACTCTGGAAACACCATATATTTT; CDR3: CASSYGQYSGNTIYF
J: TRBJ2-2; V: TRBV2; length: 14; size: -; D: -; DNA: TGTGCCAGCAGTAGTACAGGTGTGACCGGGGAGCTGTTTTTT; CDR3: CASSSTGVTGELFF
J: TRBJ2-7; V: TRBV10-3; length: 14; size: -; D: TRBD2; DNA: TGTGCCATCAGTCATGGCGGGGGCTCCTACGAGCAGTACTTC; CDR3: CAISHGGGSYEQYF
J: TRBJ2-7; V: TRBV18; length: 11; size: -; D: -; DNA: TGTGCCAGCTCACCAGGTTACGAGCAGTACTTC; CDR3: CASSPGYEQYF
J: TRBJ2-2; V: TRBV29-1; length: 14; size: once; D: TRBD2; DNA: TGCGGCTGCGCGGGAGGTATGGACACCGGGGAGCTGTTTTTT; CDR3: CGCAGGMDTGELFF
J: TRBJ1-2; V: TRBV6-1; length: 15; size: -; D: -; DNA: TGTGCCAGCATTTCCCCGCTTAGGGGGATCTATGGCTACACCTTC; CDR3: CASISPLRGIYGYTF
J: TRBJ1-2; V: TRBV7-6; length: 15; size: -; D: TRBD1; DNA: TGTGCCAGCAGCCCCGGGACAGGCACTAACTATGGCTACACCTTC; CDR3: CASSPGTGTNYGYTF
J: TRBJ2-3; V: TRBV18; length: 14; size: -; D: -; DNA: TGTGCCAGCTCACCCGGACAGACCACAGATACGCAGTATTTT; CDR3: CASSPGQTTDTQYF
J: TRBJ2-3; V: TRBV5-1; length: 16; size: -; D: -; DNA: TGCGCCAGCAGCTTGGCCGTTGCGAGGAGCACAGATACGCAGTATTTT; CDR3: CASSLAVARSTDTQYF
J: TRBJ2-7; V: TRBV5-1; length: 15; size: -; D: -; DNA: TGCGCCAGCAGCTCTGGGACGGCCCACGCCTACGAGCAGTACTTC; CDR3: CASSSGTAHAYEQYF
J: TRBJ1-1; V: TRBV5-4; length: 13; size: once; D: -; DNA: TGTGCCAGCAGCTCCCCTTCAGGCACTGAAGCTTTCTTT; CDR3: CASSSPSGTEAFF
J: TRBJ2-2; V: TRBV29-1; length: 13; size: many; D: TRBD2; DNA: TGCAGCGCAGCGGGGCTAGCAACCGGGGAGCTGTTTTTT; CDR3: CSAAGLATGELFF
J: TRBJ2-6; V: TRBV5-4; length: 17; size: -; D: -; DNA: TGTGCCAGCAGCTTGGCCGTGGAATCCTCTGGGGCCAACGTCCTGACTTTC; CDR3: CASSLAVESSGANVLTF
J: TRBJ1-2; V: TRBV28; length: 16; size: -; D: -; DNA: TGTGCCAGCAGTTTATGGGGGGGCGCCACTAACTATGGCTACACCTTC; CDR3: CASSLWGGATNYGYTF
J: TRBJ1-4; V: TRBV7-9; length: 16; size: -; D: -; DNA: TGTGCCAGCAGCTTAAGGGGAGCCCGAACTAATGAAAAACTGTTTTTT; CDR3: CASSLRGARTNEKLFF
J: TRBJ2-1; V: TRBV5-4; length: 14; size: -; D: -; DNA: TGTGCCAGCAGCTTGGCGGGCCCCAGCAATGAGCAGTTCTTC; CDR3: CASSLAGPSNEQFF
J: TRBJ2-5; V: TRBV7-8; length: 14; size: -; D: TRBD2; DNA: TGTGCCAGCAGCCAGGGGACTAGCGGAGAGACCCAGTACTTC; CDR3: CASSQGTSGETQYF
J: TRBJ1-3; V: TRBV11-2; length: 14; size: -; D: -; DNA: TGTGCCAGCAGCTTAGGGGGCGCCGGAAACACCATATATTTT; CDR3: CASSLGGAGNTIYF